This T cell receptor beta chain emerged from a study of beta chain features in type 1 diabetes. A remark on this clone: What it binds is not known.

Study conclusions and caveats: TCRB repertoires of naive, central memory and Treg cells appeared more similar among patients than among healthy donors.

CDR1 SGHRS and CDR2 YFSETQ come from the germline V gene. V was clipped by 4 bases and J by 6 bases; unmatched bases: 15. The CDR3 is 18 residues long. Expressed TCRB transcripts were sequenced, since all the RNA that had been isolated was reverse transcribed. Some clones are missing from TCRdb's copy, which holds only in-frame ones; the method was immunoSEQ multiplex PCR. The sample consists of about 150,000 clones, 11% of them appearing once. The chain couples TRBV5-1 to TRBJ2-2, with 10 bases fitting TRBD2. What was sequenced was central memory CD4+ T cells from blood. The sequence derives from a man between 18 and 35 years old in good health. CDR3 sequence (DNA): TGCGCCAGCAGCCCGCTGACCCAAGCGGGGGGGCGAGCCGGGGAGCTGTTTTTT. Its protein product is CASSPLTQAGGRAGELFF.